A single sample is the source of the 7 T cell receptor beta chains below, sequenced in a study of beta chain features in type 1 diabetes. Reverse transcription of all isolated RNA meant that expressed TCRB transcripts were sequenced. The data were produced by immunoSEQ multiplex PCR, yet TCRdb's version contains in-frame clones alone and is incomplete. Altogether some 150,000 clones are present, around 10% being singletons, with the ten largest covering roughly 1.9%. Sequencing was performed on central memory CD4+ T cells from blood. These receptors originate from a man aged 18 to 30 in good health.

The table lists this clone with a few counts. This chain uses TRBV29-1 with TRBJ1-2; 11 bases align to TRBD1. The V segment lost 6 bases and the J segment 6 bases; nucleotides outside the gene matches: 6. This CDR3 region has 13 residues. Germline-derived CDR1 and CDR2 are SQVTM and ANQGSEA. The CDR3 protein is CSVRGQGANGYTF. The CDR3 DNA follows: TGCAGCGTACGCGGACAGGGGGCGAATGGCTACACCTTC. The full variable domain, in which reference TRBV29-1 and TRBJ1-2 provide the parts outside the CDR3, is SAVISQKPSRDICQRGTSLTIQCQVDSQVTMMFWYRQQPGQSLTLIATANQGSEATYESGFVIDKFPISRPNLTFSTLTVSNMSPEDSSIYLCSVRGQGANGYTFGSGTRLTVV.

This clone was recorded many times. This rearrangement joins TRBV4-1 to TRBJ1-5; 7 bases are shared with TRBD1. The CDR3 is made up of 13 amino acids. Unmatched junction bases numbered 1, after V lost 3 bases and J lost 5 bases. Germline V gene lookup returns CDR1 MGHRA and CDR2 YSYEKL. CDR3 protein: CASSQTGYQPQHF. The CDR3 DNA sequence: TGCGCCAGCAGCCAGACAGGGTATCAGCCCCAGCATTTT.

The DNA for the CDR3 is TGTGCCAGCAGCTTAGGGGCAAGCGTGGAGACCCAGTACTTC. It encodes CASSLGASVETQYF. The rearrangement links TRBV7-6 to TRBJ2-5; unclear D gene. The V gene lost 1 base and the J gene lost 5 bases, with 11 bases spanning the gap. Germline CDR1 reads SGHVS; CDR2 reads FNYEAQ. The CDR3 totals 14 residues.

In its sample, this clone was seen a few times. CDR3 protein: CAWSVHGSQPQHF. The DNA of the CDR3 is TGTGCCTGGAGTGTACATGGGTCTCAGCCCCAGCATTTT. The chain is built from TRBV30 and TRBJ1-5, with D uncertain. V shed 0 bases and J shed 6 bases, with 9 bases lying between them. The CDR3 extends over 13 amino acids. Germline lookup yields CDR1 GTSNPN and CDR2 SVGIG (reference sequence).

The sample holds a few counts of this clone. One end of the junction does not line up with germline, which may come from a read error. V gene TRBV19 combines with J gene TRBJ2-7; 12 bases agree with TRBD2. From germline, CDR1 is LNHDA and CDR2 SQIVND (reference sequence). The CDR3 loop spans 14 amino acids. CDR3 in DNA: TGTGCCAGTAGTACCGGGACTAGCGGGCGCCCGCTACACTTC. This codes for CASSTGTSGRPLHF. The whole variable domain, filled in from reference TRBV19 and TRBJ2-7, reads DGGITQSPKYLFRKEGQNVTLSCEQNLNHDAMYWYRQDPGQGLRLIYYSQIVNDFQKGDIAEGYSVSREKKESFPLTVTSAQKNPTAFYLCASSTGTSGRPLHFGPGTRLTVT.

This clone was seen just once. J is TRBJ1-1 and V is TRBV25-1, with D possibly TRBD1 on 5 matching bases. Germline V CDR1 and CDR2: MGHDK, SYGVNS. The CDR3 loop spans 13 amino acids. Trimming left V 5 bases short and J 4 bases short, with 11 bases between. The CDR3 spells CASSWGLGTEAFF. DNA for the CDR3: TGTGCCAGCAGTTGGGGGTTAGGCACTGAAGCTTTCTTT.

This clone has only a few counts. The gene calls are TRBV5-1 and TRBJ2-5; D may be TRBD1 or TRBD2 (5 bases each). The CDR3 contains 13 residues. Trimming took 7 bases from V and 5 from J, leaving 15 bases between them. Germline CDR1 and CDR2: SGHRS and YFSETQ. As DNA, the CDR3 is TGCGCCAGCGCCCGGACCGAGGGGGAGACCCAGTACTTC. Residues: CASARTEGETQYF.